This entry is about one TCR beta chain. As yet, its antigen is unknown. The data are from a study of T cell responses to AZD1222 COVID-19 vaccine. Using immunoSEQ multiplex PCR, the repertoire was profiled, and TCRdb retains in-frame clones only, with some absent. There are 110,000 or so clones in the sample; approximately 90% occur only once, and approximately 6.5% lies in the top ten. Regarding the study as a whole: Dominant at 160-218 and 743-854, vaccine-associated CD4 TCRs also spanned spike. Baseline serostatus was positive in only a handful of AZD1222 recipients. Clonal diversity was possibly underestimated, and the donors were mostly white British, with more females.

V dropped 4 bases and J dropped 4; count of bases not matched to a gene: 5. Germline V gene sequence: CDR1 SGHAT, CDR2 FQNNGV. CDR3 size: 17 residues. Pooling of second doses given at about 4 or about 12 weeks was done. Sequences were derived from peripheral blood, sampled 28 days after the second AZD1222 dose. The rearrangement uses TRBV11-2 and TRBJ2-1; 15 bases fit TRBD2. This TCR came from an adult who received the AZD1222 COVID-19 vaccine. The CDR3 nucleotides read TGTGCCAGCAGCTGGGGACTAGCGGGGGGCCCTTACAATGAGCAGTTCTTC. Amino acids: CASSWGLAGGPYNEQFF.